This passage covers 14 T cell receptor beta chains from one sample sequenced in a study of T cells in Graves' hyperthyroidism and ophthalmopathy. RNA transcripts served as the template for amplifying TCR beta CDR3 regions. First-round RT-PCR targeting the TCR CDR3 was performed with the HTBI primer set. TCRdb used MiXCR to reprocess the multiplex PCR reads, holding one entry per CDR3 protein. The data contain approximately 430,000 distinct CDR3 sequences, around 15% of them singletons. Sequenced sample: blood. Source of these receptors: a man aged 18 to 29 with Graves' ophthalmopathy.

This clonotype was seen repeatedly, ten times or more. The rearrangement links TRBV12-3 or TRBV12-4 to TRBJ1-1, with TRBD1 as a possible D gene (5 bases). The V and J ends lost 5 bases and 7 bases respectively, with 11 bases between them. The CDR3 extends over 12 amino acids. The CDR3 region is CASSTGHIEAFF. CDR3 DNA: TGTGCCAGCAGTACTGGACACATTGAAGCTTTCTTT.

This clonotype was seen more than once but under ten times. At one end the junction does not follow the germline gene, possibly because of a read error. V usage is TRBV11-2 and J usage is TRBJ2-5, with D tentatively TRBD1 (6 bases). This CDR3 is built from 13 residues. CDR1 is SGHAT and CDR2 is FQNNGV in the germline V gene. This CDR3 reads CASSFAGEETQCF. CDR3 sequence (DNA): TGTGCCAGCAGCTTCGCAGGGGAAGAGACCCAGTGCTTC. The full variable domain, with the rest looked up from reference TRBV11-2 and TRBJ2-5, is EAGVAQSPRYKIIEKRQSVAFWCNPISGHATLYWYQQILGQGPKLLIQFQNNGVVDDSQLPKDRFSAERLKGVDSTLKIQPAKLEDSAVYLCASSFAGEETQCFGPGTRLLVL.

The table lists this clonotype with many counts. The chain carries TRBV20-1 and TRBJ1-5; D is unclear. Trimming cost V 0 bases and J 1 base, with 7 bases left between them. The CDR3 length is 14 residues. CDR1 is DFQATT, CDR2 SNEGSKA, per germline (reference sequence). Written as DNA, the CDR3 is TGCAGTGCTAGAGATACGCGGAGCAATCAGCCCCAGCATTTT. Residues: CSARDTRSNQPQHF.

This clonotype has only a few counts. The rearrangement links TRBV5-1 to TRBJ2-7; D may correspond to TRBD1 or TRBD2 (5 bases each). This CDR3 is built from 14 residues. Trimming removed 4 bases from V and 4 bases from J, with 15 bases in between. Germline CDR1 is SGHRS and CDR2 is YFSETQ. The CDR3 sequence: CASSDGTAGYEQYF. The CDR3 nucleotides read TGCGCCAGCAGCGATGGGACCGCCGGGTACGAGCAGTACTTC.

There are a few counts of this clonotype. The CDR3 here is CASSLVQGKGSGYTF. The CDR3 bases are TGTGCCAGCAGCTTAGTACAGGGGAAAGGCTCCGGCTACACCTTC. The rearrangement uses TRBV11-2 and TRBJ1-2; 7 nucleotides agree with TRBD1. The CDR3 is 15 residues long. CDR1 SGHAT and CDR2 FQNNGV come from the germline V gene. With 1 base clipped from V and 8 bases from J, the junction kept 10 bases outside the gene matches.

This clonotype was seen at least ten times. The chain combines TRBV12-3 or TRBV12-4 with TRBJ2-1, with TRBD1 matching over 7 bases. J was trimmed by 7 bases and V by 6 bases; bases with no gene match: 9. CDR3 size: 14 residues. The CDR3 region is CASRRQGLGNEQFF. The CDR3 DNA reads TGTGCCAGCAGAAGACAGGGATTGGGGAATGAGCAGTTCTTC.

This clonotype appeared a few times. CDR3 nucleotides: TGTGCCAGCTCGGGACTAGCGGGGGGCGCGAACACCGGGGAGCTGTTTTTT. As protein: CASSGLAGGANTGELFF. The chain combines TRBV12-3 or TRBV12-4 with TRBJ2-2; 15 bases are shared with TRBD2. CDR3 length: 17 residues. J was trimmed by 0 bases and V by 8 bases; bases with no gene match: 4.

The chain carries TRBV4-1 and TRBJ1-5; D is possibly TRBD1 (5 bases). There are 15 residues in the CDR3. V was cut by 0 bases and J by 1 base, with 7 bases left in between. CDR1 and CDR2 (germline): MGHRA, YSYEKL. As DNA, the CDR3 is TGCGCCAGCAGCCAAGACAGGGCAAGCAATCAGCCCCAGCATTTT. Translating gives CASSQDRASNQPQHF.

This chain connects TRBV24-1 to TRBJ2-1, with 7 bases matching TRBD1. The CDR3 covers 16 residues. The germline V gene encodes CDR1 KGHDR and CDR2 SFDVKD. J gave up 4 bases and V 4 bases, and 9 bases lay outside the gene matches. The CDR3 sequence: CATSDPDRVPYNEQFF. The CDR3 DNA is TGTGCCACCAGTGACCCTGACAGGGTACCATACAATGAGCAGTTCTTC.

This clonotype was counted at least ten times. V gene TRBV11-2 combines with J gene TRBJ2-1; D tentatively reads TRBD1 or TRBD2 (6 bases each). V lost 3 bases and J 3 bases, leaving 15 bases between the germline ends. This CDR3 is 16 amino acids long. Germline V CDR1 and CDR2: SGHAT, FQNNGV. Written as DNA, the CDR3 is TGTGCCAGCAGCTTTCACTGGGGGGCACTCTACAATGAGCAGTTCTTC. Its protein is CASSFHWGALYNEQFF.

This clonotype was seen a few times. CDR3 in amino acids: CASSLEGTGLADTQYF. The CDR3, as DNA: TGTGCCAGCAGCTTGGAAGGGACAGGGTTGGCAGATACGCAGTATTTT. The chain is built from TRBV5-8 and TRBJ2-3; 9 bases are a match to TRBD1. This CDR3 is 16 amino acids long. The V gene end was trimmed by 0 bases and the J gene end by 4 bases; junction bases not matched to a gene: 6. CDR1 is SGHTS and CDR2 is YDEGEE in the germline V gene. Complete variable domain (other parts from reference TRBV5-8 and TRBJ2-3): EAGVTQSPTHLIKTRGQQATLRCSPISGHTSVYWYQQALGLGLQFLLWYDEGEERNRGNFPPRFSGRQFPNYSSELNVNALELEDSALYLCASSLEGTGLADTQYFGPGTRLTVL.

V gene TRBV15 combines with J gene TRBJ2-4; perhaps TRBD1 as D (5 bases). Per the germline V gene, CDR1 is LNHNV and CDR2 is YYDKDF (reference sequence). The V end lost 0 bases, the J end lost 3 bases, and 12 bases lay between the germline ends. The CDR3 totals 16 residues. CDR3 sequence reads: CATSRDRQKVKNIQYF. The CDR3, as DNA: TGTGCCACCAGCAGAGATAGACAGAAGGTCAAAAACATTCAGTACTTC.

This clonotype showed up just a few times. This sequence joins TRBV24-1 and TRBJ2-5, with D uncertain. CDR1 KGHDR and CDR2 SFDVKD come from the germline V gene. With 2 bases removed from V and 1 base from J, the gap between germline ends came to 7 bases. This CDR3 is 14 amino acids long. The CDR3 protein is CATSDSKVQETQYF. CDR3 DNA sequence: TGTGCCACCAGTGATTCCAAAGTCCAAGAGACCCAGTACTTC.

The rearrangement joins TRBV24-1 to TRBJ1-5; D ambiguous. Per germline, CDR1 KGHDR and CDR2 SFDVKD. Trimming took off 4 bases at V and 0 bases at J, with 6 bases between the two ends. This CDR3 has 14 residues. This CDR3 reads CATSDWFSNQPQHF. The DNA for the CDR3 is TGTGCCACCAGTGACTGGTTTAGCAATCAGCCCCAGCATTTT.